This T cell receptor beta chain was identified in a study of T cells in Graves' hyperthyroidism and ophthalmopathy. CDR3 length: 14 amino acids. The V gene's germline CDR1 is SGDLS and CDR2 YYNGEE. V trimming: 0 bases; J trimming: 3 bases; junction bases outside the gene matches: 1. The source material, RNA transcripts, was used to amplify TCR beta CDR3 regions. With the HTBI primer set, the TCR CDR3 went through a first round of RT-PCR. TCRdb used MiXCR to reprocess the multiplex PCR reads, holding one entry per CDR3 protein. Counted here are a few hundred thousand distinct CDR3 sequences, 20% to 25% occurring once; the ten biggest clones make up approximately 60%. Study-level findings and limits: Researchers found most expanded thyroid clonotypes above 0.001 in blood as well.

Isolation of PBMCs was performed on around 9.7 ml fresh peripheral blood. This clonotype was detected only a few times. What it recognizes is unknown. The sequenced sample was blood. This TCR was sampled from a man aged 25 to 40 with Graves' ophthalmopathy. The chain is built from TRBV9 and TRBJ2-5, with 8 bases identical to TRBD1. The CDR3 loop is CASSVGGQEETQYF. The DNA for the CDR3 is TGTGCCAGCAGCGTAGGGGGACAGGAAGAGACCCAGTACTTC.